This entry lists 10 T cell receptor beta chains sequenced from one sample in a study of kidney transplant recipient with SARS-CoV-2 infection. MiXCR, applied by TCRdb to the reads, yields one record per CDR3 protein. The sample gives roughly 250,000 distinct CDR3 sequences, around 28% of which show up once; almost 7.5% is in the top ten. Sequenced here: a blood sample, sampled at baseline and between days 110 and 120 from a kidney transplant recipient. These receptors were collected from a male patient aged 30 to 40 who had COVID-19 and was a kidney transplant recipient. Some T cells may have come from the graft donor.

This clonotype was found many times. CDR3: CASSLQNYGYTF. CDR3 DNA: TGCGCCAGCAGCTTGCAGAACTATGGCTACACCTTC. This chain links TRBV5-1 with TRBJ1-2; no firm D call. Trimming took off 1 base at V and 2 bases at J, with 3 bases between the two ends. Looked up from germline, CDR1 is SGHRS and CDR2 is YFSETQ. The CDR3 has 12 amino acids.

This clonotype was found many times. This chain uses TRBV20-1 with TRBJ2-5, with D possibly being TRBD1 or TRBD2 (5 bases each). V was pared by 6 bases and J by 5 bases, with 19 bases between. The CDR3 length is 14 residues. Germline loops: CDR1 DFQATT, CDR2 SNEGSKA (reference sequence). The CDR3 bases are TGCAGTGCGCGAGAGGGGACCCTGAGGGAGACCCAGTACTTC. This codes for CSAREGTLRETQYF.

Comments on this clonotype: Possible read error: a much larger clone is one base away. The V gene is TRBV7-6, the J gene TRBJ2-2; D not resolved. From germline, CDR1 is SGHVS and CDR2 FNYEAQ. The CDR3 contains 13 residues. CDR3 DNA sequence: TGTGCCAGCAACTTAGGGTTCGCCGGGGAGCTGTTTTTT. This sequence encodes CASNLGFAGELFF.

This clonotype was picked up many times. The chain links TRBV10-1 to TRBJ2-2, with 10 positions matching TRBD1. This CDR3 has 15 residues. J was trimmed by 6 bases and V by 6 bases; bases with no gene match: 7. From germline, CDR1 is WNHNN and CDR2 SYGVQD (reference sequence). The CDR3 DNA follows: TGCGCCAGCAGGCCCGGGACAGGGGCCGCCGGGGAGCTGTTTTTT. Residues: CASRPGTGAAGELFF.

This clonotype was counted ten times or more. The V gene is TRBV27, the J gene TRBJ2-1; 16 nucleotides line up with TRBD2. CDR1 is MNHEY, CDR2 SMNVEV, per germline (reference sequence). The CDR3 extends over 15 amino acids. V trimming: 4 bases; J trimming: 9 bases; junction bases outside the gene matches: 3. The CDR3 protein is CASSSGTSGRGEQFF. The CDR3 bases are TGTGCCAGCAGTTCCGGGACTAGCGGGAGGGGTGAGCAGTTCTTC.

Comments on this clonotype: This may stem from a read error, because a much larger clone lies one nucleotide away. The chain couples TRBV4-1 to TRBJ1-2, with D uncertain. V lost 4 bases and J lost 0, with 12 bases in between. Looked up from germline, CDR1 is MGHRA and CDR2 is YSYEKL. This CDR3 is 15 amino acids long. CDR3 region: CASSLGSITNYGYTF. In DNA, the CDR3 is TGCGCCAGCAGCCTAGGCTCAATTACTAACTATGGCTACACCTTC.

This clonotype was seen ten or more times. The chain employs TRBV6-2 or TRBV6-3 and TRBJ1-5; D gene unclear. CDR1 and CDR2 (germline): MNHEY, SVGEGT. The V end was cut by 0 bases, the J end by 7 bases, with 4 bases between. The CDR3 spans 12 residues. CDR3 sequence: CASSYSGQPQHF. As DNA, the CDR3 is TGTGCCAGCAGTTACTCAGGACAGCCCCAGCATTTT.

Comment on this clonotype: Given a much more abundant clone one base away, this may be a read error. The CDR3 DNA is TGCACCAGCAGCCCGTGGACCCACACCGGGGAGCTGTTTTTT. As protein: CTSSPWTHTGELFF. This rearrangement joins TRBV4-1 to TRBJ2-2; D ambiguous. From germline, CDR1 is MGHRA and CDR2 YSYEKL. The CDR3 loop spans 14 amino acids.

The rearrangement joins TRBV7-1 to TRBJ1-2; the D is unclear. TRBV7-1 qualifies as an ORF whose function is uncertain. The CDR3 extends over 17 amino acids. Trimming pared 5 bases from V and 4 bases from J, leaving 23 bases between. The CDR3 sequence is CASSAANHEGKAYGYTF. Here the CDR3 DNA reads TGTGCCAGCAGCGCTGCAAATCATGAGGGAAAGGCCTATGGCTACACCTTC.

This clonotype has ten or more counts. The chain has TRBV28 and TRBJ2-2, with a possible D match to TRBD1 (7 bases). The CDR3 is made up of 15 amino acids. Germline V CDR1 and CDR2: MDHEN, SYDVKM. The V end was cut by 4 bases, the J end by 4 bases, with 13 bases between. Here the CDR3 reads CASSSQGRSTGELFF. Written as DNA, the CDR3 is TGTGCCAGCAGTTCACAGGGGAGGAGCACCGGGGAGCTGTTTTTT.